This T cell receptor beta chain derives from a study of T cells expressing NK-cell markers. Background on the study: Within the sequenced cohort of eight donors, seven exhibited HCMV seropositivity and one was seronegative.

A note on this clonotype: Its antigen is not identified.

For each CDR3 protein, TCRdb gives one entry from its re-call of the 5' RACE reads, without DNA. Listed are roughly 180,000 distinct CDR3 sequences; around 20% falls within the top ten. The length of the CDR3 is 15 residues. CDR1 SNHLY and CDR2 FYNNEI come from the germline V gene. Study-wide results and caveats: A range of about 1.0-7.0% of CD8+ T cells consisted of dominant NKG2C+ clonotypes in more than five donors. Once again these clonotypes came out on top in the CD3+CD56-NKG2C+ fraction of four donors.

Source material: blood T cells: a sorted CD56 or NKG2C T cell subset, CD4+ or CD8+ T cells, or bulk PBMC T cells (not recorded which). This TCR was recovered from a man between 18 and 69 years old in good health. The V call is TRBV2, the J call TRBJ2-7; no DNA is available, so the TRBD2 call from TCRdb remains unchecked. CDR3 loop: CASNTPPTRPYEQYF.